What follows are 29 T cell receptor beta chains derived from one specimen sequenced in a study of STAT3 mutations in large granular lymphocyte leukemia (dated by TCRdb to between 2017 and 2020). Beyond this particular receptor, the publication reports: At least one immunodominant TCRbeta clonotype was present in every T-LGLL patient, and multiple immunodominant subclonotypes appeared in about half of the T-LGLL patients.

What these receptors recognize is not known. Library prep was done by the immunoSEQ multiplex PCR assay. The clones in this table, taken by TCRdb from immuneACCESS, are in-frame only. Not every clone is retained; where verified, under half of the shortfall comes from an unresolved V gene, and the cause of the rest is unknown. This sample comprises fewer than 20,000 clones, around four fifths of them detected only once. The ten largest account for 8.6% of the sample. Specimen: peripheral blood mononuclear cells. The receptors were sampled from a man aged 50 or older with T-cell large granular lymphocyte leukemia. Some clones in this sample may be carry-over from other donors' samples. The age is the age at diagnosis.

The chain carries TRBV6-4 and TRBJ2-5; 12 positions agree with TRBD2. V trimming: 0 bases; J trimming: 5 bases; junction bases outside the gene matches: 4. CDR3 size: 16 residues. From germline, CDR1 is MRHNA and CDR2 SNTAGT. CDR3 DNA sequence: TGTGCCAGCAGTGACTCGTCTAGCGGGGGGGCGGAGACCCAGTACTTC. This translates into CASSDSSSGGAETQYF.

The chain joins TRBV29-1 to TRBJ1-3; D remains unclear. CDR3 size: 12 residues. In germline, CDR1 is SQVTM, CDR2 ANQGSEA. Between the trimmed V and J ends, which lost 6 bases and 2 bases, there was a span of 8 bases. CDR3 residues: CSVKTAGNTIYF. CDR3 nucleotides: TGCAGCGTCAAAACAGCTGGAAACACCATATATTTT.

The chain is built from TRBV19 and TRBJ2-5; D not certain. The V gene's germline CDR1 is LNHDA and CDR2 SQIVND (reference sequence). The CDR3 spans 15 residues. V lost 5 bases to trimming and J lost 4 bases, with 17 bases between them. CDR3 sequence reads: CASSPRTGTPETQYF. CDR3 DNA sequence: TGTGCCAGTAGTCCCCGTACCGGTACCCCAGAGACCCAGTACTTC.

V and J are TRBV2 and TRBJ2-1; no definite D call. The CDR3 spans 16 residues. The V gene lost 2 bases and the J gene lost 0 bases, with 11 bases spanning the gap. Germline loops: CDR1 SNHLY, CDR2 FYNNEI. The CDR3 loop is CASSELGGSSYNEQFF. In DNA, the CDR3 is TGTGCCAGCAGTGAACTCGGCGGTAGCTCCTACAATGAGCAGTTCTTC.

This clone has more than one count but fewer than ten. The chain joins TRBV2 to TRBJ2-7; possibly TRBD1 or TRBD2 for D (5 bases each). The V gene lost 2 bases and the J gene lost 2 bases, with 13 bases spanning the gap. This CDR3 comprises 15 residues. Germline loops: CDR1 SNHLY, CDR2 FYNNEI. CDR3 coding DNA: TGTGCCAGCAGTGAAAAAACGGGACCCCCCTACGAGCAGTACTTC. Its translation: CASSEKTGPPYEQYF.

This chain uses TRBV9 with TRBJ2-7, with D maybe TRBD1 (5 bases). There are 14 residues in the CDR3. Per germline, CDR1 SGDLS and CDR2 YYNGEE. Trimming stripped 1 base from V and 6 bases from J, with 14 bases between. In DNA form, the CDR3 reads TGTGCCAGCAGCGTATCCCCAGGGTCCCCCGAGCAGTACTTC. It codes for CASSVSPGSPEQYF.

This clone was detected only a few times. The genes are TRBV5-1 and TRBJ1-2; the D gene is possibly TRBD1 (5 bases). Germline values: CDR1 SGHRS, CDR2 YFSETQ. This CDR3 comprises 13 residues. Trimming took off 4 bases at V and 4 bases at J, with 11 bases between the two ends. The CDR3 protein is CASSPGQGYGYTF. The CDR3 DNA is TGCGCCAGCAGCCCGGGGCAGGGCTATGGCTACACCTTC.

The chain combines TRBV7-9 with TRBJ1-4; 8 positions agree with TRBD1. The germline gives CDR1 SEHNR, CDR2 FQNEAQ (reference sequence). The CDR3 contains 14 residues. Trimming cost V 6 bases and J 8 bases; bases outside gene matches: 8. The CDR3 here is CASRSRGRGEKLFF. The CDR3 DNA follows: TGTGCCAGCAGAAGCAGGGGGCGCGGGGAAAAACTGTTTTTT.

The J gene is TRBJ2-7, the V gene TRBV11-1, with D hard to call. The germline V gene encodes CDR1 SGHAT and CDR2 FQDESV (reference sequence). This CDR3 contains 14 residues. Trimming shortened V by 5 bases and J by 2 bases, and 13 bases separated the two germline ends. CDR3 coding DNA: TGTGCCAGCAGCCGGCGACGGGTCCCCTACGAGCAGTACTTC. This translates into CASSRRRVPYEQYF.

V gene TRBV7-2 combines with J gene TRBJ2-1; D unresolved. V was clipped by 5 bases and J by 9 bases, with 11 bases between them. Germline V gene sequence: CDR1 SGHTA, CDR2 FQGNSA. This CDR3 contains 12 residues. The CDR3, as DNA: TGTGCCAGCAGCGTCCGGGTCGGTGAGCAGTTCTTC. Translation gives CASSVRVGEQFF.

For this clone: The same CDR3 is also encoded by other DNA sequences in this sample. The DNA of the CDR3 is TGTGCCAGTTCTTGGGGTCAGAACACTGAAGCTTTCTTT. Translating it yields CASSWGQNTEAFF. The V gene is TRBV6-1, the J gene TRBJ1-1, with unresolved D. The CDR3 has 13 residues. CDR1 MNHNS and CDR2 SASEGT come from the germline V gene. V was cut by 9 bases and J by 1 base, with 12 bases left in between.

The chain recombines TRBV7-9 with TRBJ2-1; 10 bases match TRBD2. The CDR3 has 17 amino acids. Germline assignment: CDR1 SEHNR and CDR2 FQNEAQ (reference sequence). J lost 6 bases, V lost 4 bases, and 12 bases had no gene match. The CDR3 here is CASSSNLRLAGGNEQFF. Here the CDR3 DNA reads TGTGCCAGCAGCTCCAATCTGCGACTAGCGGGTGGCAATGAGCAGTTCTTC.

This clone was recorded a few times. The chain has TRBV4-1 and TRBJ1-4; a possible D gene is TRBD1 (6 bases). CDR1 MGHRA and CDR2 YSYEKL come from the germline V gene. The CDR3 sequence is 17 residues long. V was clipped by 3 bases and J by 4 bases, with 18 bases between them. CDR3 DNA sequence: TGCGCCAGCAGCCATCCCCACAGGGCCCCGAGTAATGAAAAACTGTTTTTT. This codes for CASSHPHRAPSNEKLFF.

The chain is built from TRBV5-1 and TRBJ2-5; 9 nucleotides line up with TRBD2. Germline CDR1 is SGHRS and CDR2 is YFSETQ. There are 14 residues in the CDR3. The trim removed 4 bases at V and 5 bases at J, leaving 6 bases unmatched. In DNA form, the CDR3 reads TGCGCCAGCAGCGGCGGGGGGGCCGGGGAGACCCAGTACTTC. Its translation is CASSGGGAGETQYF.

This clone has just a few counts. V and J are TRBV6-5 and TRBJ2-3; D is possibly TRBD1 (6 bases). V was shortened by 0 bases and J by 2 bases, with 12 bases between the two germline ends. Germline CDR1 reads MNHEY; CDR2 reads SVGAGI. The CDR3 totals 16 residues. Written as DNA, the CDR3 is TGTGCCAGCAGTTACTCGTCGGCAGGGGTCACAGATACGCAGTATTTT. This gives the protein CASSYSSAGVTDTQYF.

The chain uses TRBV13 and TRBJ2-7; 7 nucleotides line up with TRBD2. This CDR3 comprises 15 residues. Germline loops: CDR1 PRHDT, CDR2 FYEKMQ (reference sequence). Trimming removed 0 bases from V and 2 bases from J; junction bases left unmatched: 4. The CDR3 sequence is CASSLGLAGPYEQYF. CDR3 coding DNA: TGTGCCAGCAGCTTAGGCTTAGCGGGTCCCTACGAGCAGTACTTC.

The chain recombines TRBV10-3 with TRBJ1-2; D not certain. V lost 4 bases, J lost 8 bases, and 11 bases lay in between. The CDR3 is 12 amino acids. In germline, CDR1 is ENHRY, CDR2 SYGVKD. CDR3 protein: CAISGRDDGYTF. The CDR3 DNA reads TGTGCCATCAGTGGACGGGATGACGGCTACACCTTC.

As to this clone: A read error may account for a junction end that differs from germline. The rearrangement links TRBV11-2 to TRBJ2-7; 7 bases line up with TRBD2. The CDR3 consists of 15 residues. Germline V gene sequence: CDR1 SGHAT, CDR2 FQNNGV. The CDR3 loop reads CASSLDPGTTTRNFF. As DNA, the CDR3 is TGTGCCAGCAGCTTAGATCCCGGGACTACCACTCGAAACTTCTTC.

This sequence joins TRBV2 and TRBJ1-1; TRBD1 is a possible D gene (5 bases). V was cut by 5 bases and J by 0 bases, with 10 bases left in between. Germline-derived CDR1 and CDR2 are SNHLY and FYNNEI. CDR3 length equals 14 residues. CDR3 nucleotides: TGTGCCAGCAGTCAGACAGAGTTGAACACTGAAGCTTTCTTT. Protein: CASSQTELNTEAFF. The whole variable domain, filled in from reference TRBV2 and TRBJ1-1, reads EPEVTQTPSHQVTQMGQEVILRCVPISNHLYFYWYRQILGQKVEFLVSFYNNEISEKSEIFDDQFSVERPDGSNFTLKIRSTKLEDSAMYFCASSQTELNTEAFFGQGTRLTVV.

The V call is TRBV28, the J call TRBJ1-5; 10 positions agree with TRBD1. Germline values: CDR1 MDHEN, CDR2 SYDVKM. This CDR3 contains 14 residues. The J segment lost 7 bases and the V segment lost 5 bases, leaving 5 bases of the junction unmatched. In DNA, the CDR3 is TGTGCCAGCAGTGTGGGACAGGGGTACCAGCCCCAGCATTTT. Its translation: CASSVGQGYQPQHF. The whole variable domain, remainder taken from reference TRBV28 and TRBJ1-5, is DVKVTQSSRYLVKRTGEKVFLECVQDMDHENMFWYRQDPGLGLRLIYFSYDVKMKEKGDIPEGYSVSREKKERFSLILESASTNQTSMYLCASSVGQGYQPQHFGDGTRLSIL.

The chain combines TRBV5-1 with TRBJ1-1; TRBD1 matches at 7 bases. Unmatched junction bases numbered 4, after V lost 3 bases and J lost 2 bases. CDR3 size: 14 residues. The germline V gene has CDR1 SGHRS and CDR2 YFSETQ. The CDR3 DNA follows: TGCGCCAGCAGCTCCCAGGGGGGTAACACTGAAGCTTTCTTT. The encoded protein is CASSSQGGNTEAFF.

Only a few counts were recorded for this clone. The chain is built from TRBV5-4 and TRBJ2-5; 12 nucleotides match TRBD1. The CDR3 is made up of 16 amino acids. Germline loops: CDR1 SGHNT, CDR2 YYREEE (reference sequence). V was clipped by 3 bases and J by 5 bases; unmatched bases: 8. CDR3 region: CASSSSGTGGLETQYF. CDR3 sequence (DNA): TGTGCCAGCAGCTCCTCCGGGACAGGGGGCCTGGAGACCCAGTACTTC.

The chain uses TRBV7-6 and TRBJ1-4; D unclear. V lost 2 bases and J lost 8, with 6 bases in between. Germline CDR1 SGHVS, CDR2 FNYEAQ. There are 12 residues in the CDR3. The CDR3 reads CASSLNDEKLFF. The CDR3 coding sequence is TGTGCCAGCAGCTTAAATGACGAAAAACTGTTTTTT.

This chain's CDR3 is CASSRVFDSPLHF. The CDR3 coding sequence is TGTGCCAGCAGTAGGGTTTTCGATTCACCCCTCCACTTT. The rearrangement joins TRBV6-1 to TRBJ1-6; D gene unclear. CDR1 MNHNS and CDR2 SASEGT come from the germline V gene. Between the trimmed V and J ends, which lost 5 bases and 8 bases, there was a span of 10 bases. This CDR3 comprises 13 residues.

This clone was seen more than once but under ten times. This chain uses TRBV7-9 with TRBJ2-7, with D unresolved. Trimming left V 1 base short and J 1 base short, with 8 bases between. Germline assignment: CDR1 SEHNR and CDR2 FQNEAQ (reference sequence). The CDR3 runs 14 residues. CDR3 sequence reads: CASSLGAASYEQYF. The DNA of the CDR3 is TGTGCCAGCAGCTTAGGCGCAGCTTCCTACGAGCAGTACTTC.

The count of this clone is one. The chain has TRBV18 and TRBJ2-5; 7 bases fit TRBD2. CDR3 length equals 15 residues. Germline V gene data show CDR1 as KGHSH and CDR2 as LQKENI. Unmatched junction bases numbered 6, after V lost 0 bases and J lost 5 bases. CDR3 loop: CASSPPDRGGETQYF. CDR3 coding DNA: TGTGCCAGCTCACCACCGGATCGGGGAGGGGAGACCCAGTACTTC.

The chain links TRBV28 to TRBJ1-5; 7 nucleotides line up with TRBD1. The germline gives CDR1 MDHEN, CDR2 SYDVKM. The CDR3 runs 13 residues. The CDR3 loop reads CATDRATPPSQHF. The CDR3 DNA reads TGTGCGACCGACAGGGCGACCCCCCCGTCCCAGCATTTT.

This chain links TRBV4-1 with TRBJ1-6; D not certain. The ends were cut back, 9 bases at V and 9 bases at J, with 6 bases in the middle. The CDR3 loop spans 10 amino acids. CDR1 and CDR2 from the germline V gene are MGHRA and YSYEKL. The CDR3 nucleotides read TGCGCCAGTGGTCTTTCACCCCTCCACTTT. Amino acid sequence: CASGLSPLHF.

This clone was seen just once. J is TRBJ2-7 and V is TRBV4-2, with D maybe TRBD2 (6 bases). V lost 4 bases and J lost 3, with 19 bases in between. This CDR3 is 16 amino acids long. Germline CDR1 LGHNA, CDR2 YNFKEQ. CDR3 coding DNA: TGTGCCAGCAGCCGCCGGGGCGGGGACGATAGCTACGAGCAGTACTTC. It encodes CASSRRGGDDSYEQYF.